One sample yielded the 27 T cell receptor beta chains listed below, sequenced in a study of vaccination effects on CD4 cells after COVID-19. These TCRs' antigens remain unknown. Following 10 days of culture, CD4+ T cells were isolated. Data came from immunoSEQ multiplex PCR; TCRdb stores just in-frame clones and leaves some out. The data show more than 45,000 clones, 60% to 85% seen once. The material sequenced was CD4+ T cells from PBMCs cultured without peptide, taken before COVID-19 vaccination. The receptors originated from a human donor who had a prior SARS-CoV-2 infection.

V usage is TRBV5-4 and J usage is TRBJ2-3, with 10 bases lining up with TRBD2. Germline CDR1 reads SGHNT; CDR2 reads YYREEE (reference sequence). Trimming removed 1 base from V and 4 bases from J; junction bases left unmatched: 6. The CDR3 loop spans 16 amino acids. The CDR3 DNA follows: TGTGCCAGCAGCTTGATAGCGGGAGGAGGTCCAGATACGCAGTATTTT. Encoded protein: CASSLIAGGGPDTQYF. Supplemented by reference TRBV5-4 and TRBJ2-3, the full variable domain reads ETGVTQSPTHLIKTRGQQVTLRCSSQSGHNTVSWYQQALGQGPQFIFQYYREEENGRGNFPPRFSGLQFPNYSSELNVNALELDDSALYLCASSLIAGGGPDTQYFGPGTRLTVL.

V and J are TRBV7-2 and TRBJ2-3; D might be TRBD2 (6 bases). Trimming removed 2 bases from V and 4 bases from J, with 13 bases in between. Germline CDR1 SGHTA, CDR2 FQGNSA. This CDR3 spans 15 amino acids. The chain's CDR3 is CASSLNAGLADTQYF. For the CDR3, the DNA is TGTGCCAGCAGCTTAAATGCGGGGTTGGCAGATACGCAGTATTTT. Full variable domain (outside the CDR3, taken from reference TRBV7-2 and TRBJ2-3): GAGVSQSPSNKVTEKGKDVELRCDPISGHTALYWYRQSLGQGLEFLIYFQGNSAPDKSGLPSDRFSAERTGGSVSTLTIQRTQQEDSAVYLCASSLNAGLADTQYFGPGTRLTVL.

This chain links TRBV6-5 with TRBJ1-1; TRBD1 matches 9 bases. V lost 6 bases and J lost 5; bases outside the gene matches: 10. The CDR3 sequence is 15 residues long. Germline CDR1 reads MNHEY; CDR2 reads SVGAGI. CDR3 sequence (DNA): TGTGCCAGCAGCACACAGGGGGCTTGGAATACTGAAGCTTTCTTT. Translated: CASSTQGAWNTEAFF.

The V gene is TRBV7-8, the J gene TRBJ1-2, with a tentative D call TRBD1 (6 bases). The CDR3 runs to 15 residues. Trimming took 1 base from V and 3 from J, leaving 12 bases between them. Germline V gene data show CDR1 as SGHVS and CDR2 as FQNEAQ. CDR3 in amino acids: CASSLGGRGYYGYTF. The CDR3 DNA sequence: TGTGCCAGCAGCTTAGGAGGCAGGGGTTACTATGGCTACACCTTC.

This sequence joins TRBV20-1 and TRBJ2-1, with 9 positions matching TRBD2. This CDR3 region has 16 residues. Per the germline V gene, CDR1 is DFQATT and CDR2 is SNEGSKA (reference sequence). V lost 3 bases to trimming and J lost 6 bases; unmatched junction nucleotides: 12. The CDR3 loop reads CSASLTGRGGPNEQFF. The DNA for the CDR3 is TGCAGTGCTAGTCTAACGGGGCGGGGGGGCCCCAATGAGCAGTTCTTC.

The CDR3 DNA reads TGTGCCAGCAGCCGACACCCTAGGGTGGGGACCTTC. It translates to CASSRHPRVGTF. V usage is TRBV7-2 and J usage is TRBJ1-2; D unresolved. Trimming took 5 bases from V and 14 from J, leaving 18 bases between them. Germline values: CDR1 SGHTA, CDR2 FQGNSA. CDR3 size: 12 residues.

This rearrangement joins TRBV19 to TRBJ2-2; perhaps TRBD2 as D (5 bases). The V gene's germline CDR1 is LNHDA and CDR2 SQIVND (reference sequence). Deletions cut 2 bases from V and 5 bases from J, with 12 bases between. The CDR3 extends over 15 amino acids. CDR3 in amino acids: CASSIMARVTGELFF. Written as DNA, the CDR3 is TGTGCCAGTAGTATAATGGCGAGGGTTACCGGGGAGCTGTTTTTT. The whole variable domain, filled in from reference TRBV19 and TRBJ2-2, reads DGGITQSPKYLFRKEGQNVTLSCEQNLNHDAMYWYRQDPGQGLRLIYYSQIVNDFQKGDIAEGYSVSREKKESFPLTVTSAQKNPTAFYLCASSIMARVTGELFFGEGSRLTVL.

The chain employs TRBV21-1 and TRBJ1-4; whether TRBD1, the table's D call, matches the DNA was not checked. TRBV21-1 is a known pseudogene. The CDR3 has 16 amino acids. DNA for the CDR3: TGTGCCAGCAGCAATGACAGGGGGCGAGGTAATGAAAAACTGTTTTTT. Its protein is CASSNDRGRGNEKLFF.

The chain couples TRBV7-2 to TRBJ2-3, with 14 bases fitting TRBD2. Trimming cost V 1 base and J 3 bases; bases outside gene matches: 3. Germline-derived CDR1 and CDR2 are SGHTA and FQGNSA. CDR3 length equals 17 residues. CDR3 sequence: CASSLGRTSGGTDTQYF. Written as DNA, the CDR3 is TGTGCCAGCAGCTTAGGAAGGACTAGCGGGGGGACAGATACGCAGTATTTT. The entire variable domain, with the rest obtained from reference TRBV7-2 and TRBJ2-3, is as follows: GAGVSQSPSNKVTEKGKDVELRCDPISGHTALYWYRQSLGQGLEFLIYFQGNSAPDKSGLPSDRFSAERTGGSVSTLTIQRTQQEDSAVYLCASSLGRTSGGTDTQYFGPGTRLTVL.

The chain recombines TRBV18 with TRBJ2-6; D gene unclear. The germline V gene has CDR1 KGHSH and CDR2 LQKENI. V shed 0 bases and J shed 2 bases, with 5 bases lying between them. The CDR3 extends over 15 amino acids. CDR3 loop: CASSPPSTGANVLTF. In DNA, the CDR3 is TGTGCCAGCTCACCACCCAGTACTGGGGCCAACGTCCTGACTTTC.

There are a few counts of this clone. This chain uses TRBV5-6 with TRBJ1-2; TRBD1 might be the D (6 bases). Germline V lookup: CDR1 SGHDT, CDR2 YYEEEE. CDR3 length equals 12 residues. V gave up 4 bases and J gave up 3 bases, with 7 bases separating them. The CDR3 DNA reads as TGTGCCAGCAGCCCAGGGGACTATGGCTACACCTTC. Translating it yields CASSPGDYGYTF.

CDR3 bases: TGTGCCAGCAGCCTACGTGGGGTGGAAGAGACCCAGTACTTC. Protein sequence: CASSLRGVEETQYF. This chain uses TRBV3-1 (or the pseudogene TRBV3-2) with TRBJ2-5; D uncertain. The ends were cut back, 4 bases at V and 3 bases at J, with 12 bases in the middle. Germline lookup yields CDR1 LGHDT and CDR2 YNNKEL (reference sequence). The CDR3 is 14 amino acids.

The V call is TRBV4-2, the J call TRBJ1-2; D call uncertain. Germline-derived CDR1 and CDR2 are LGHNA and YNFKEQ. Between the trimmed V and J ends, which lost 1 base and 4 bases, there was a span of 13 bases. The CDR3 totals 15 residues. The CDR3 sequence: CASSQGEGIIYGYTF. In nucleotides, the CDR3 is TGTGCCAGCAGCCAAGGTGAAGGGATAATCTATGGCTACACCTTC.

In nucleotides, the CDR3 is TGTGCCATCAGTGAGGGACAGCCCTCGGGAGAGACCCAGTACTTC. Translation: CAISEGQPSGETQYF. The genes are TRBV10-3 and TRBJ2-5, with D possibly being TRBD1 (6 bases). Trimming cost V 2 bases and J 4 bases, with 14 bases left between them. There are 15 residues in the CDR3. Germline CDR1 and CDR2: ENHRY and SYGVKD.

The genes are TRBV9 and TRBJ2-7, with TRBD2 matching 10 bases. This CDR3 is built from 14 residues. The germline CDR1 and CDR2 sequences are SGDLS and YYNGEE. The V and J ends lost 4 bases and 8 bases, in that order; junction bases with no gene match: 9. CDR3 amino acids: CASSISGTSEKQYF. CDR3 coding DNA: TGTGCCAGCAGCATCAGTGGGACTAGCGAGAAGCAGTACTTC.

The chain recombines TRBV18 with TRBJ2-7; D assignment may be TRBD1 or TRBD2 (5 bases each). Per the germline V gene, CDR1 is KGHSH and CDR2 is LQKENI. The CDR3 consists of 17 residues. Trimming left V 3 bases short and J 2 bases short, with 20 bases between. The CDR3 region is CASSPAQNDRDPYEQYF. The CDR3 DNA is TGTGCCAGCTCACCGGCCCAAAACGACCGGGACCCCTACGAGCAGTACTTC.

This chain joins TRBV6-5 and TRBJ2-7, with D perhaps TRBD2 (6 bases). The CDR3 covers 15 residues. CDR1 is MNHEY, CDR2 SVGAGI, per germline. V was pared by 6 bases and J by 0 bases, with 15 bases between. The CDR3 sequence is CASRLLALSSYEQYF. The DNA for the CDR3 is TGTGCCAGCAGATTACTAGCCCTCAGCTCCTACGAGCAGTACTTC.

The genes are TRBV15 and TRBJ2-7; a weak D match, TRBD2 (6 bases). Germline loops: CDR1 LNHNV, CDR2 YYDKDF (reference sequence). CDR3 length: 16 amino acids. V was trimmed by 4 bases and J by 4 bases, leaving 20 bases between them. This CDR3 reads CATSKGLSAFSYEQYF. Here the CDR3 DNA reads TGTGCCACCAGCAAGGGACTTTCTGCCTTTAGTTACGAGCAGTACTTC. The entire variable domain, with the rest obtained from reference TRBV15 and TRBJ2-7, is as follows: DAMVIQNPRYQVTQFGKPVTLSCSQTLNHNVMYWYQQKSSQAPKLLFHYYDKDFNNEADTPDNFQSRRPNTSFCFLDIRSPGLGDTAMYLCATSKGLSAFSYEQYFGPGTRLTVT.

The V call is TRBV19, the J call TRBJ2-7, with 7 bases identical to TRBD2. Germline CDR1 reads LNHDA; CDR2 reads SQIVND (reference sequence). This CDR3 spans 13 amino acids. V trimming: 6 bases; J trimming: 3 bases; junction bases outside the gene matches: 5. The CDR3 DNA reads TGTGCCAGTAGCCTTTCTAGCGGCTACGAGCAGTACTTC. Residues: CASSLSSGYEQYF.

CDR3: CASSERVSYEQYF. CDR3 coding DNA: TGTGCCAGCTCCGAGCGGGTGTCCTACGAGCAGTACTTC. The rearrangement joins TRBV7-8 to TRBJ2-7, with D possibly TRBD2 on 6 matching bases. Trimming took 8 bases from V and 1 from J, leaving 12 bases between them. The CDR3 contains 13 residues. The germline V gene encodes CDR1 SGHVS and CDR2 FQNEAQ.

The rearrangement joins TRBV4-3 to TRBJ2-4, with D possibly matching TRBD2 (6 bases). V was cut by 4 bases and J by 8 bases, with 21 bases left in between. This CDR3 region has 16 residues. CDR1 is LGHNA, CDR2 YSLEER, per germline. Here the CDR3 DNA reads TGCGCCAGCAGCCCGGCGAAAGGACTAACTAGGGACATTCAGTACTTC. The encoded protein is CASSPAKGLTRDIQYF.

The CDR3 here is CASHPGGGGELFF. CDR3 DNA: TGCGCCAGCCACCCGGGGGGTGGCGGGGAGCTGTTTTTT. The chain uses TRBV5-1 and TRBJ2-2, with TRBD2 identical over 7 bases. V was clipped by 7 bases and J by 7 bases; unmatched bases: 7. The CDR3 consists of 13 residues. Germline loops: CDR1 SGHRS, CDR2 YFSETQ.

The gene calls are TRBV9 and TRBJ2-2, with TRBD2 as a possible D gene (6 bases). In germline, CDR1 is SGDLS, CDR2 YYNGEE. This CDR3 region has 23 residues. V was shortened by 0 bases and J by 3 bases, with 33 bases between the two germline ends. The CDR3: CASSVEVGPSREHGRLYTGELFF. CDR3 in DNA: TGTGCCAGCAGCGTAGAGGTCGGGCCGTCAAGGGAGCACGGGAGACTTTACACCGGGGAGCTGTTTTTT.

The rearrangement uses TRBV2 and TRBJ1-1; D not resolved. The ends were cut back, 7 bases at V and 0 bases at J, with 9 bases in the middle. Germline-derived CDR1 and CDR2 are SNHLY and FYNNEI. The length of the CDR3 is 13 residues. For the CDR3, the DNA is TGTGCCAGCATGCCCGGGGTGAACACTGAAGCTTTCTTT. It codes for CASMPGVNTEAFF.

The chain has TRBV2 and TRBJ1-2; 10 nucleotides align to TRBD1. With 6 bases clipped from V and 6 bases from J, the junction kept 7 bases outside the gene matches. The CDR3 extends over 14 amino acids. The germline CDR1 and CDR2 sequences are SNHLY and FYNNEI. In DNA, the CDR3 is TGTGCCAGCAGCTACGACAGGGGGCGACATGGCTACACCTTC. This sequence encodes CASSYDRGRHGYTF.

V and J are TRBV5-6 and TRBJ2-7; D possibly corresponds to TRBD2 (6 bases). The CDR3 length is 12 residues. Germline V gives CDR1 SGHDT, CDR2 YYEEEE. The ends were cut back, 0 bases at V and 6 bases at J, with 7 bases in the middle. CDR3 in amino acids: CASSLAGGEQYF. CDR3 sequence (DNA): TGTGCCAGCAGCTTGGCCGGGGGCGAGCAGTACTTC.

The chain carries TRBV2 and TRBJ2-2, with no clear D. The CDR3 runs 14 residues. V lost 2 bases to trimming and J lost 7 bases, with 11 bases between them. Germline CDR1 and CDR2: SNHLY and FYNNEI. The CDR3 loop is CASSERLANGELFF. CDR3 sequence (DNA): TGTGCCAGCAGTGAACGGTTGGCGAACGGGGAGCTGTTTTTT.